This TCR beta chain was sequenced during a study of T cells in tumors after PD-1 blockade. This clone was recorded only once. This table comes from immunoSEQ multiplex PCR, and its TCRdb copy is limited to in-frame clones, with some not included. The sample holds roughly 50,000 clones, about four fifths seen once. Losses at the gene ends were 3 bases for V and 2 bases for J; bases not matched to a gene: 3. From germline, CDR1 is LGHNA and CDR2 YNFKEQ. The CDR3 spans 15 residues. The sample consisted of PBMCs, taken before anti-PD-1 treatment. This TCR was recovered from a human donor with basal cell carcinoma. This rearrangement joins TRBV4-2 to TRBJ1-4; 7 bases align to TRBD1. CDR3 in DNA: TGTGCCAGCAGCCAGCGACAGGGCACTAATGAAAAACTGTTTTTT. Translation gives CASSQRQGTNEKLFF.